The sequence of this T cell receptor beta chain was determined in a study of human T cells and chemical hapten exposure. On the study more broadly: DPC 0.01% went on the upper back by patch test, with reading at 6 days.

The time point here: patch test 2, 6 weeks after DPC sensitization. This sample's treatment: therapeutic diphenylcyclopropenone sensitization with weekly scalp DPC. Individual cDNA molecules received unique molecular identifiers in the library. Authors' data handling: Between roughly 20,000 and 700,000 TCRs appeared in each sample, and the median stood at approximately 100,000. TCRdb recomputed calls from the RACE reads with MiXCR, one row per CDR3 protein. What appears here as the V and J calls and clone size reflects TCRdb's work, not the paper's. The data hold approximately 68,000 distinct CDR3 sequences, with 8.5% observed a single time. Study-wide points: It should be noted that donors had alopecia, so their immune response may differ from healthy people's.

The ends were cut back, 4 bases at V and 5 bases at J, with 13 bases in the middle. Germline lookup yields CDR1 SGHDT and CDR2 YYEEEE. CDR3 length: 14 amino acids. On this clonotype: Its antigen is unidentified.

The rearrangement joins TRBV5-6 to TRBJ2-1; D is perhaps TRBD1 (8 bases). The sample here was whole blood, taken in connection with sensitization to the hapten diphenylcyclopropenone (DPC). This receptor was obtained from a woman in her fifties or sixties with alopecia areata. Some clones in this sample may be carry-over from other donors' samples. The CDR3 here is CASSPQGGNNEQFF. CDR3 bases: TGTGCCAGCAGCCCACAGGGGGGGAACAATGAGCAGTTCTTC.